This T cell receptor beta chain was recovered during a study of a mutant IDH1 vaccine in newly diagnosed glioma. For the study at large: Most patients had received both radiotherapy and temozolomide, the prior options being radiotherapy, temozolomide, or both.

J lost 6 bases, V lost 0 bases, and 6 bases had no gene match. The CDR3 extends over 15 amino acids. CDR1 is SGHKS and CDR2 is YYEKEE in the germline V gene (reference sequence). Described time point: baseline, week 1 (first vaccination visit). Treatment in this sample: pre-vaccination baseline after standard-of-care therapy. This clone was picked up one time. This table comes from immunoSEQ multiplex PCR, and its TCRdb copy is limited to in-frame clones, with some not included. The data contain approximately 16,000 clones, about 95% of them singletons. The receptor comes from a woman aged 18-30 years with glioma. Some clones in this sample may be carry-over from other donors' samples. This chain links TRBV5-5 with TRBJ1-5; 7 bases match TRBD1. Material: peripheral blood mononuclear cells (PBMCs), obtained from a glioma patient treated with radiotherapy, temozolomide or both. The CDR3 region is CASSLVGTVPQPQHF. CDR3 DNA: TGTGCCAGCAGCTTGGTGGGGACAGTTCCTCAGCCCCAGCATTTT.